This T cell receptor beta chain comes out of a study of CD8+ T cells in alopecia areata. General study findings and limits: There were also resident alphabeta T cells of normal skin sequenced in scalp samples. Compared with normal scalp, lesional scalp had higher clonality and more expanded CD8+ clones.

Alopecia areata patients provided lesional scalp punch biopsies and peripheral blood, both collected for the study. From PBMCs, CD4+ and CD8+ T cells were sorted. Following RNA extraction, reverse transcription yielded cDNA that acted as the sequencing template. Produced via immunoSEQ multiplex PCR; TCRdb's table is partial and in-frame only. The data hold under 250,000 clones, with around three fifths observed a single time. In regard to this clone: Its antigen is unknown.

Germline CDR1 and CDR2: MNHEY and SVGAGI. The CDR3 is 12 amino acids. Losses at the gene ends were 8 bases for V and 4 bases for J; bases not matched to a gene: 1. The TCR was taken from a human donor with alopecia areata. This sample comprised CD4+ T cells sorted from blood, obtained at week 0. V usage is TRBV6-5 and J usage is TRBJ2-3; 9 bases map to TRBD1. The CDR3 protein is CASWDRADTQYF. The CDR3 DNA is TGTGCCAGCTGGGACAGGGCAGATACGCAGTATTTT.